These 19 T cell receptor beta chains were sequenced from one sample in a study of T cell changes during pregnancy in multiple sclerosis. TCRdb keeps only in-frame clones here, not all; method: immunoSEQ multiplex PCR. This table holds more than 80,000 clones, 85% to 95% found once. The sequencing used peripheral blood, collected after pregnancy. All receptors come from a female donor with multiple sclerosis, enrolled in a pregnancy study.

This chain's CDR3 is CASSGRDRGQSPLHF. The CDR3 nucleotides are TGTGCCAGCAGCGGCCGGGACAGGGGGCAGTCACCCCTCCACTTT. The chain couples TRBV9 to TRBJ1-6; 12 bases line up with TRBD1. This CDR3 contains 15 residues. From germline, CDR1 is SGDLS and CDR2 YYNGEE. With V trimmed by 3 bases and J by 10 bases, 5 bases remained unmatched. Full variable domain (rest looked up from reference TRBV9 and TRBJ1-6): DSGVTQTPKHLITATGQRVTLRCSPRSGDLSVYWYQQSLDQGLQFLIQYYNGEERAKGNILERFSAQQFPDLHSELNLSSLELGDSALYFCASSGRDRGQSPLHFGNGTRLTVT.

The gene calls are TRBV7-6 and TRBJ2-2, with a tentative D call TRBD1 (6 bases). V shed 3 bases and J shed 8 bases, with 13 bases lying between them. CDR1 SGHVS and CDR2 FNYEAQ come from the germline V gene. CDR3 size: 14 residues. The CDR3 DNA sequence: TGTGCCAGCAGCTTCCGGGACACCAGTGGGGAGCTGTTTTTT. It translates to CASSFRDTSGELFF.

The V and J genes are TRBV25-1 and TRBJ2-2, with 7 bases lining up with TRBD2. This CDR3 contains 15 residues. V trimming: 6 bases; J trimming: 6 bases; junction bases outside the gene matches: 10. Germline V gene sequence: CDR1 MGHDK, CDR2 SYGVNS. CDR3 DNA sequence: TGTGCCAGCAGATTTAGCGGGCAGTGGTCCGGGGAGCTGTTTTTT. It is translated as CASRFSGQWSGELFF.

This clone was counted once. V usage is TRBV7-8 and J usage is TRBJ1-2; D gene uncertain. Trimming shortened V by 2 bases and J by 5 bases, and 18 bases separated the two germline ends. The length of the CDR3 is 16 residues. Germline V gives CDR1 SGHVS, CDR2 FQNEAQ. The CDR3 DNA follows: TGTGCCAGCAGCTTAAGAGTGCCGGGGAATGGGTATGGCTACACCTTC. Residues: CASSLRVPGNGYGYTF.

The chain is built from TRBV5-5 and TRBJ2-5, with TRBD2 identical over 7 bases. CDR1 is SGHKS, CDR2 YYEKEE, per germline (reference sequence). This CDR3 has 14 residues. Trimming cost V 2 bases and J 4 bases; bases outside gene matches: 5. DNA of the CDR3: TGTGCCAGCAGCTTTCGGCTAGCGGCAGAGACCCAGTACTTC. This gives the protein CASSFRLAAETQYF.

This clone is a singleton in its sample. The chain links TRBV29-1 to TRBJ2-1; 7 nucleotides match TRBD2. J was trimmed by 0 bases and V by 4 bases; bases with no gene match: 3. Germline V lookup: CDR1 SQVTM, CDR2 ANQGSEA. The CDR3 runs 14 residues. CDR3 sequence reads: CSVVGGSSYNEQFF. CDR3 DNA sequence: TGCAGCGTTGTGGGCGGGAGCTCCTACAATGAGCAGTTCTTC.

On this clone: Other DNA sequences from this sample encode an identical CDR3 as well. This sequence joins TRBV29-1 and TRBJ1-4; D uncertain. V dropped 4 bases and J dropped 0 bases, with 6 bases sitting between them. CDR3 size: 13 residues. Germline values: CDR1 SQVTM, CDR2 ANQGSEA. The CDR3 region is CSVGGATNEKLFF. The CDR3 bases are TGCAGCGTTGGGGGAGCAACTAATGAAAAACTGTTTTTT.

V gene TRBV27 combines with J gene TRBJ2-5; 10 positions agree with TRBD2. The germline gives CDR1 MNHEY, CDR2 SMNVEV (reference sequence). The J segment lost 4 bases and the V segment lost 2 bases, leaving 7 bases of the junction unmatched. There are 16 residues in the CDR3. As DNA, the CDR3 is TGTGCCAGCAGTTTAGGTCTAGCGGGAGTCAGAGAGACCCAGTACTTC. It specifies CASSLGLAGVRETQYF.

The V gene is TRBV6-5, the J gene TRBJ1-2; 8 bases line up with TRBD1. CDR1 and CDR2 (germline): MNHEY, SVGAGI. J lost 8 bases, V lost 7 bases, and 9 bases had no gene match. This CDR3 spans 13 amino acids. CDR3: CASIRQGQGGYTF. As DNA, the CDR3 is TGTGCCAGCATACGACAGGGGCAAGGCGGCTACACCTTC.

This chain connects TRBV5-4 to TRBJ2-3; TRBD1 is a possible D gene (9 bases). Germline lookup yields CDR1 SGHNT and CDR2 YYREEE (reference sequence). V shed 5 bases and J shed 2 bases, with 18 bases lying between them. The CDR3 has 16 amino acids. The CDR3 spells CASSRGGDRVTDTQYF. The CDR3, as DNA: TGTGCCAGCAGTCGGGGGGGGGACAGGGTCACAGATACGCAGTATTTT.

The CDR3 DNA is TGCGCCAGCAGCGCCCTGGGAGTTTATGAGCAGTTCTTC. It codes for CASSALGVYEQFF. The V and J genes are TRBV5-1 and TRBJ2-1; a possible D gene is TRBD2 (5 bases). V lost 4 bases, J lost 8 bases, and 13 bases lay in between. The germline V gene has CDR1 SGHRS and CDR2 YFSETQ. The CDR3 contains 13 residues.

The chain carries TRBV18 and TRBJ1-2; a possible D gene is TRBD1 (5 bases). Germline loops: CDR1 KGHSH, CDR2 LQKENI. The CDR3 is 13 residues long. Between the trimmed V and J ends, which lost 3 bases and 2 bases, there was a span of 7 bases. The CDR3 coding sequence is TGTGCCAGCTCACCGGACAAGAACTATGGCTACACCTTC. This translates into CASSPDKNYGYTF.

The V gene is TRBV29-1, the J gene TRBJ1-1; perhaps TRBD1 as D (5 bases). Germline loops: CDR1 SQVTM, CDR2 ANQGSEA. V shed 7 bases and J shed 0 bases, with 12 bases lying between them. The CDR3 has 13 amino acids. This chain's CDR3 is CSAQGHLNTEAFF. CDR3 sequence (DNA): TGCAGCGCCCAAGGACATCTGAACACTGAAGCTTTCTTT. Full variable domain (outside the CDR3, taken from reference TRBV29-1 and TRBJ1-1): SAVISQKPSRDICQRGTSLTIQCQVDSQVTMMFWYRQQPGQSLTLIATANQGSEATYESGFVIDKFPISRPNLTFSTLTVSNMSPEDSSIYLCSAQGHLNTEAFFGQGTRLTVV.

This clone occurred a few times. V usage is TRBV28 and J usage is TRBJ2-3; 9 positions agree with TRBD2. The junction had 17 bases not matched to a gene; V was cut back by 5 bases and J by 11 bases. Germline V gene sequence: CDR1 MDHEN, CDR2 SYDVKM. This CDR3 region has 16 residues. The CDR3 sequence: CASSTLAGEGNGGQYF. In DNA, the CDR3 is TGTGCCAGCAGTACATTAGCGGGAGAGGGGAATGGGGGGCAGTATTTT.

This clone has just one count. The CDR3 region has the DNA TGTGCCAGCAGTCGACAGGGGTTGGTCACTGAAGCTTTCTTT. Amino acid sequence: CASSRQGLVTEAFF. The chain employs TRBV6-5 and TRBJ1-1; TRBD1 matches at 8 bases. After removal of 5 bases from V and 4 bases from J, the junction contained 6 bases not matched to a gene. Looked up from germline, CDR1 is MNHEY and CDR2 is SVGAGI. This CDR3 region has 14 residues.

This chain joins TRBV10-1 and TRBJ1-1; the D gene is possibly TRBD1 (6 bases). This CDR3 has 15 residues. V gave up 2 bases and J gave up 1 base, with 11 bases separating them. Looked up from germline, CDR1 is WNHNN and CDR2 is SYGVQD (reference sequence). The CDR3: CASSELTGPNTEAFF. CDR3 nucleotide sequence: TGCGCCAGCAGTGAGCTGACAGGACCGAACACTGAAGCTTTCTTT.

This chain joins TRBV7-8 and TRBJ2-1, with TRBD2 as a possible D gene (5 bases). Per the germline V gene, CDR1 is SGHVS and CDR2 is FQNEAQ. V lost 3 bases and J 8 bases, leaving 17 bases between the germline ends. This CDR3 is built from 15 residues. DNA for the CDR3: TGTGCCAGCAGCTTCGAGGGAGTAGGTAGGGATGAGCAGTTCTTC. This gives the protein CASSFEGVGRDEQFF.

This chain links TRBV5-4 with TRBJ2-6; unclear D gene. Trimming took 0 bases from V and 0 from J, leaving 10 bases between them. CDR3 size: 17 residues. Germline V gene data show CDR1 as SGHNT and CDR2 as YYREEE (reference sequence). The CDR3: CASSLGEALSGANVLTF. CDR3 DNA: TGTGCCAGCAGCTTGGGAGAGGCTCTCTCTGGGGCCAACGTCCTGACTTTC.

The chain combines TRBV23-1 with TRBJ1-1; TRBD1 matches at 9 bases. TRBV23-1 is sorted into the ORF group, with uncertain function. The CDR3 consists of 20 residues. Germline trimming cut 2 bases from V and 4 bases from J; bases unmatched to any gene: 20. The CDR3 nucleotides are TGCGCCAGCAGTCAACCGCTTACCCCTGGACAGGGGTATAGGGGCACTGAAGCTTTCTTT. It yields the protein CASSQPLTPGQGYRGTEAFF.